These 4 T cell receptor beta chains were sequenced from one sample in a study of technical replicates of blood from a few donors. Profiling relied on immunoSEQ multiplex PCR, and the TCRdb table lists in-frame clones only, not all of them. This sample has about 83,000 clones, with just over 90% found just once. Sequenced: T cells isolated from PBMCs. These receptors originate from a human donor in good health.

The chain joins TRBV19 to TRBJ1-4; 10 nucleotides agree with TRBD1. CDR3 length: 13 amino acids. From germline, CDR1 is LNHDA and CDR2 SQIVND (reference sequence). With V trimmed by 7 bases and J by 10 bases, 6 bases remained unmatched. The CDR3, as DNA: TGTGCCAGTACAGAGACAGGGGGCCGAAAACTGTTTTTT. Residues: CASTETGGRKLFF. The full variable domain, rest sourced from reference TRBV19 and TRBJ1-4, is DGGITQSPKYLFRKEGQNVTLSCEQNLNHDAMYWYRQDPGQGLRLIYYSQIVNDFQKGDIAEGYSVSREKKESFPLTVTSAQKNPTAFYLCASTETGGRKLFFGSGTQLSVL.

This chain links TRBV29-1 with TRBJ2-5, with D possibly TRBD2 on 5 matching bases. CDR3 length: 14 amino acids. Germline values: CDR1 SQVTM, CDR2 ANQGSEA. V was clipped by 6 bases and J by 7 bases, with 21 bases between them. CDR3 in DNA: TGCAGCGTCCCAGAGGGCGGTGGACTCGGGACCCAGTACTTC. Translating gives CSVPEGGGLGTQYF.

This chain uses TRBV2 with TRBJ2-2, with D perhaps TRBD1 (5 bases). The CDR3 sequence is 15 residues long. Germline V gives CDR1 SNHLY, CDR2 FYNNEI. Deletions cut 8 bases from V and 8 bases from J, with 21 bases between. CDR3 DNA sequence: TGTGCCAGCGCCTGGACACCTCGGGCAATGGGGGAGCTGTTTTTT. Translated, it gives CASAWTPRAMGELFF.

This chain connects TRBV9 to TRBJ1-1; 9 bases are shared with TRBD1. The germline CDR1 and CDR2 sequences are SGDLS and YYNGEE. This CDR3 is 14 amino acids long. With 3 bases clipped from V and 5 bases from J, the junction kept 5 bases outside the gene matches. CDR3 in DNA: TGTGCCAGCAGCGCACAACAGGGGGCAACTGAAGCTTTCTTT. This codes for CASSAQQGATEAFF.